The TCR beta chain under discussion was sequenced for a study of blood T cell repertoires in COVID-19. Study-level information: The United States, Italy and Spain supplied acute and convalescent COVID-19 samples. T cells, B-cell-depleted T cells, or PBMCs supplied cDNA or gDNA.

Followed longitudinally, the Seattle patients had been enrolled during active infection. This table comes from immunoSEQ multiplex PCR, and its TCRdb copy is limited to in-frame clones, with some not included. This table holds approximately 350,000 clones, 65% to 90% found once. The CDR3 has 14 amino acids. The germline CDR1 and CDR2 sequences are LGHDT and YNNKEL (reference sequence). V trimming: 2 bases; J trimming: 6 bases; junction bases outside the gene matches: 4. This clone was detected only once. This TCR was recovered from a woman aged 55 to 70 with COVID-19, enrolled during active disease. The sample comprised peripheral blood. This sequence joins TRBV3-1 (or the pseudogene TRBV3-2) and TRBJ2-3; the match to TRBD1 covers 8 bases. The CDR3 reads CASSQTHRGDTQYF. CDR3 coding DNA: TGTGCCAGCAGCCAAACCCACAGGGGGGATACGCAGTATTTT.